This is a list of T cell receptor beta chains from one sample in a study of T cell responses to AZD1222 COVID-19 vaccine. TCRdb keeps only in-frame clones here, not all; method: immunoSEQ multiplex PCR. The sample lists roughly 120,000 clones; roughly 90% were seen once. The sequencing used peripheral blood, collected on day 0 of AZD1222 vaccination. The receptors here all came from an adult in good health. CDR3s include the opening cysteine and the closing phenylalanine or tryptophan. The order of the fields is D gene, clone size, V gene, J gene, CDR3 protein, CDR3 DNA. The D gene is left open where the match is weak. The size field is filled for only some rows; it gives once, few, many or a size class.

D: NA
size: NA
V: TRBV21-1
J: TRBJ2-1
CDR3: CASSKFKVHGDGYNEQFF
DNA: TGTGCCAGCAGCAAATTTAAGGTGCATGGGGATGGGTACAATGAGCAGTTCTTC

D: NA
size: NA
V: TRBV7-6
J: TRBJ1-1
CDR3: CASSSNLQPNTEAFF
DNA: TGTGCCAGCAGCTCCAACCTTCAGCCGAACACTGAAGCTTTCTTT

D: TRBD1
size: NA
V: TRBV7-9
J: TRBJ1-2
CDR3: CASSRGTGLSLNYGYTF
DNA: TGTGCCAGCAGCCGTGGGACAGGGTTATCCCTTAACTATGGCTACACCTTC

D: TRBD2
size: NA
V: TRBV12-5
J: TRBJ2-1
CDR3: CASGPSASGKYEQFF
DNA: TGTGCTAGTGGCCCCTCGGCTAGCGGGAAATACGAGCAGTTCTTC

D: TRBD1
size: NA
V: TRBV10-3
J: TRBJ1-1
CDR3: CAISRDRGTEAFF
DNA: TGTGCCATCAGTAGGGACAGGGGAACTGAAGCTTTCTTT

D: NA
size: once
V: TRBV7-2
J: TRBJ2-1
CDR3: CASTPYNRYEQFF
DNA: TGTGCCAGCACCCCATACAACCGGTATGAGCAGTTCTTC

D: TRBD1
size: NA
V: TRBV18
J: TRBJ2-2
CDR3: CASSPRQGTGELFF
DNA: TGTGCCAGCTCACCACGACAGGGAACCGGGGAGCTGTTTTTT

D: NA
size: NA
V: TRBV7-2
J: TRBJ1-1
CDR3: CASSFGGTGSTEAFF
DNA: TGTGCCAGCAGCTTCGGGGGGACGGGGAGCACTGAAGCTTTCTTT

D: NA
size: NA
V: TRBV4-1
J: TRBJ1-4
CDR3: CASSQLPAGGGREKLFF
DNA: TGCGCCAGCAGCCAGCTCCCTGCCGGCGGAGGCCGTGAAAAACTGTTTTTT

D: NA
size: NA
V: TRBV19
J: TRBJ1-2
CDR3: CASRGSTNSQGVDGYTF
DNA: TGTGCCAGTAGAGGATCAACGAATTCACAGGGAGTGGATGGCTACACCTTC

D: NA
size: NA
V: TRBV28
J: TRBJ1-5
CDR3: CASSHPDQPQHF
DNA: TGTGCCAGCAGCCATCCCGATCAGCCCCAGCATTTT

D: NA
size: NA
V: TRBV6-5
J: TRBJ2-7
CDR3: CASSYSYSYEQYF
DNA: TGTGCCAGCAGTTACTCGTACTCCTACGAGCAGTACTTC

D: TRBD1
size: few
V: TRBV7-6
J: TRBJ1-1
CDR3: CASGLRQGGMNTEAFF
DNA: TGTGCCAGCGGCCTGAGACAGGGAGGGATGAACACTGAAGCTTTCTTT

D: NA
size: NA
V: TRBV6-4
J: TRBJ2-1
CDR3: CASSEGDDNEQFF
DNA: TGTGCCAGCAGTGAGGGGGACGACAATGAGCAGTTCTTC

D: TRBD1
size: NA
V: TRBV2
J: TRBJ1-6
CDR3: CASTRTGRNSPLHF
DNA: TGTGCCAGCACCCGGACAGGGAGAAATTCACCCCTCCACTTT

D: NA
size: NA
V: TRBV18
J: TRBJ2-6
CDR3: CASSPLGSGANVLTF
DNA: TGTGCCAGCTCTCCGCTGGGCTCTGGGGCCAACGTCCTGACTTTC

D: TRBD1
size: once
V: TRBV5-5
J: TRBJ2-7
CDR3: CASSLFPGTVLYEQYF
DNA: TGTGCCAGCAGCTTATTTCCGGGGACAGTACTCTACGAGCAGTACTTC

D: TRBD1
size: NA
V: TRBV5-5
J: TRBJ2-1
CDR3: CASSGPGQVNNEQFF
DNA: TGTGCCAGCAGTGGCCCGGGACAGGTGAACAATGAGCAGTTCTTC

D: TRBD2
size: NA
V: TRBV4-1
J: TRBJ2-1
CDR3: CASNRGRVAGINEQFF
DNA: TGCGCCAGCAACCGAGGTAGGGTAGCGGGAATCAATGAGCAGTTCTTC

D: NA
size: NA
V: TRBV6-1
J: TRBJ1-5
CDR3: CASSEAGAIRPQHF
DNA: TGTGCCAGCAGTGAAGCAGGCGCCATCCGGCCCCAGCATTTT

D: TRBD1
size: NA
V: TRBV27
J: TRBJ1-1
CDR3: CASSLRQGAGKTEAFF
DNA: TGTGCCAGCAGTTTAAGACAGGGGGCGGGTAAGACTGAAGCTTTCTTT

D: NA
size: NA
V: TRBV2
J: TRBJ1-6
CDR3: CASSLTGRNSPLHF
DNA: TGTGCCAGCAGTCTTACGGGCCGGAATTCACCCCTCCACTTT

D: NA
size: NA
V: TRBV11-2
J: TRBJ2-1
CDR3: CASGGSGNNEQFF
DNA: TGTGCCAGCGGAGGATCGGGAAACAATGAGCAGTTCTTC

D: NA
size: once
V: TRBV7-2
J: TRBJ1-1
CDR3: CASSESRDGEAFF
DNA: TGTGCCAGCAGCGAAAGCCGGGACGGTGAAGCTTTCTTT

D: NA
size: NA
V: TRBV19
J: TRBJ2-1
CDR3: CASSIVGGDEQFF
DNA: TGTGCCAGTAGTATAGTCGGTGGGGATGAGCAGTTCTTC

D: TRBD1
size: NA
V: TRBV7-6
J: TRBJ1-1
CDR3: CASSYRQGMNTEAFF
DNA: TGTGCCAGCAGCTATCGACAGGGGATGAACACTGAAGCTTTCTTT

D: NA
size: NA
V: TRBV5-4
J: TRBJ2-7
CDR3: CASSPQGGYEQYF
DNA: TGTGCCAGCAGCCCTCAAGGGGGGTACGAGCAGTACTTC

D: NA
size: NA
V: TRBV7-9
J: TRBJ1-4
CDR3: CASSLVQVANEKLFF
DNA: TGTGCCAGCAGCTTAGTCCAGGTCGCTAATGAAAAACTGTTTTTT

D: NA
size: NA
V: TRBV20-1
J: TRBJ2-1
CDR3: CSARGSEQFF
DNA: TGCAGTGCTAGAGGGAGTGAGCAGTTCTTC

D: TRBD2
size: NA
V: TRBV3-1/TRBV3-2
J: TRBJ2-5
CDR3: CASSQTLGGGQETQYF
DNA: TGTGCCAGCAGCCAGACTCTCGGGGGGGGACAAGAGACCCAGTACTTC

D: NA
size: NA
V: TRBV15
J: TRBJ2-5
CDR3: CATSRGAIQETQYF
DNA: TGTGCCACCAGCAGAGGGGCTATCCAAGAGACCCAGTACTTC

D: NA
size: NA
V: TRBV11-1
J: TRBJ2-2
CDR3: CASSLSSGAAGELFF
DNA: TGTGCCAGCAGCTTATCTTCAGGGGCAGCCGGGGAGCTGTTTTTT

D: NA
size: once
V: TRBV7-9
J: TRBJ2-1
CDR3: CASRGEYLYNEQFF
DNA: TGTGCCAGCAGGGGGGAGTATCTCTACAATGAGCAGTTCTTC

D: TRBD2
size: NA
V: TRBV19
J: TRBJ2-3
CDR3: CASSSLAGVRTDTQYF
DNA: TGTGCCAGTAGTAGCCTAGCGGGAGTCCGAACAGATACGCAGTATTTT

D: NA
size: NA
V: TRBV19
J: TRBJ2-7
CDR3: CATARGGLSYEQYF
DNA: TGTGCCACCGCCAGGGGGGGCCTCTCCTACGAGCAGTACTTC

D: NA
size: once
V: TRBV7-9
J: TRBJ1-2
CDR3: CASSTDSYGYTF
DNA: TGTGCCAGCAGCACGGACAGCTATGGCTACACCTTC

D: TRBD2
size: NA
V: TRBV18
J: TRBJ2-3
CDR3: CASSPRSGGGLDTQYF
DNA: TGTGCCAGCTCACCACGAAGCGGGGGTGGCTTAGATACGCAGTATTTT

D: TRBD1
size: NA
V: TRBV11-2
J: TRBJ1-1
CDR3: CASSLVTGGAEAFF
DNA: TGTGCCAGCAGCTTAGTGACAGGGGGGGCTGAAGCTTTCTTT

D: NA
size: once
V: TRBV24-1
J: TRBJ1-4
CDR3: CATKFAEAYEKLFF
DNA: TGTGCCACCAAGTTTGCAGAGGCTTACGAAAAACTGTTTTTT

D: NA
size: NA
V: TRBV2
J: TRBJ1-2
CDR3: CASSAGPANGYTF
DNA: TGTGCCAGCAGCGCAGGACCCGCCAATGGCTACACCTTC

D: NA
size: NA
V: TRBV5-6
J: TRBJ1-2
CDR3: CASSLADYGYTF
DNA: TGTGCCAGCAGCTTGGCCGACTATGGCTACACCTTC

D: TRBD2
size: NA
V: TRBV27
J: TRBJ2-5
CDR3: CASGRIRGEETQYF
DNA: TGTGCCAGCGGAAGAATTCGGGGGGAAGAGACCCAGTACTTC

D: NA
size: few
V: TRBV28
J: TRBJ1-1
CDR3: CASSLSVREAFF
DNA: TGTGCCAGCAGTTTATCAGTAAGGGAAGCTTTCTTT

D: NA
size: once
V: TRBV19
J: TRBJ2-1
CDR3: CASSIRQPEKFF
DNA: TGTGCCAGTAGTATAAGACAACCGGAAAAGTTCTTC

D: TRBD2
size: NA
V: TRBV28
J: TRBJ2-3
CDR3: CASSPLAGAAETQYF
DNA: TGTGCCAGCAGCCCACTAGCGGGGGCCGCCGAAACGCAGTATTTT

D: NA
size: NA
V: TRBV6-1
J: TRBJ1-2
CDR3: CASSEAYVNYGYTF
DNA: TGTGCCAGCAGTGAAGCCTACGTCAACTATGGCTACACCTTC

D: NA
size: NA
V: TRBV6-5
J: TRBJ2-3
CDR3: CASCRAASTDTQYF
DNA: TGTGCCAGCTGTAGGGCAGCTAGCACAGATACGCAGTATTTT

D: TRBD1
size: NA
V: TRBV19
J: TRBJ1-1
CDR3: CASIPSHRGLNTEAFF
DNA: TGTGCCAGTATACCCTCCCACAGGGGGCTAAACACTGAAGCTTTCTTT

D: TRBD1
size: once
V: TRBV2
J: TRBJ2-7
CDR3: CASRQGAYEQYF
DNA: TGTGCCAGCCGACAGGGGGCCTACGAGCAGTACTTC